The rows below give T cell receptor beta chains drawn from one sample of a study of cytomegalovirus exposure and HLA in healthy donors. TCRdb's copy holds only in-frame clones and misses some; the assay was immunoSEQ multiplex PCR. The sample lists under 200,000 clones; around three quarters were seen once. Sequenced: PBMCs. The receptors originated from a woman in her thirties or forties in good health and CMV-seronegative. The CDR3 runs from the conserved cysteine through the conserved F or W. Each record gives: clone size, CDR3 length, J gene, V gene, D gene, CDR3 protein, CDR3 DNA. The D gene is left open where the match is weak. A row's size may be missing; if present it is once, few, many or a size class.

clone_size: .
cdr3_length: 17
j_call: TRBJ1-2
v_call: TRBV30
d_call: TRBD1
cdr3_aa: CASPRQGQGARGYGYTF
cdr3_nt: TGTGCCAGCCCCCGGCAGGGACAGGGGGCTCGGGGCTATGGCTACACCTTC

clone_size: .
cdr3_length: 12
j_call: TRBJ1-1
v_call: TRBV18
d_call: .
cdr3_aa: CASSRANTEAFF
cdr3_nt: TGTGCCAGCTCACGGGCGAACACTGAAGCTTTCTTT

clone_size: .
cdr3_length: 13
j_call: TRBJ2-3
v_call: TRBV29-1
d_call: .
cdr3_aa: CSVDNRLADTQYF
cdr3_nt: TGCAGCGTTGATAACAGGCTGGCAGATACGCAGTATTTT

clone_size: .
cdr3_length: 15
j_call: TRBJ1-5
v_call: TRBV27
d_call: TRBD1
cdr3_aa: CASSPGQGGNQPQHF
cdr3_nt: TGTGCCAGCAGTCCTGGACAGGGAGGAAATCAGCCCCAGCATTTT

clone_size: .
cdr3_length: 14
j_call: TRBJ1-2
v_call: TRBV5-1
d_call: TRBD1
cdr3_aa: CASSSTTGDYGYTF
cdr3_nt: TGCGCCAGCAGCTCGACAACAGGGGACTATGGCTACACCTTC

clone_size: once
cdr3_length: 13
j_call: TRBJ1-5
v_call: TRBV5-8
d_call: .
cdr3_aa: CASSLGQNQPQHF
cdr3_nt: TGTGCCAGCAGCTTGGGACAGAATCAGCCCCAGCATTTT

clone_size: .
cdr3_length: 15
j_call: TRBJ1-2
v_call: TRBV5-4
d_call: .
cdr3_aa: CASSLEGTPKYGYTF
cdr3_nt: TGTGCCAGCAGCTTGGAAGGGACACCAAAATATGGCTACACCTTC

clone_size: .
cdr3_length: 17
j_call: TRBJ1-4
v_call: TRBV5-1
d_call: .
cdr3_aa: CASSLGQGITTNEKLFF
cdr3_nt: TGCGCCAGCAGCTTGGGGCAGGGAATTACAACTAATGAAAAACTGTTTTTT

clone_size: .
cdr3_length: 14
j_call: TRBJ2-1
v_call: TRBV28
d_call: .
cdr3_aa: CASSLGRELTEQFF
cdr3_nt: TGTGCCAGCAGTTTAGGACGGGAGCTCACTGAGCAGTTCTTC

clone_size: .
cdr3_length: 14
j_call: TRBJ1-5
v_call: TRBV29-1
d_call: .
cdr3_aa: CSVRGGNSNQPQHF
cdr3_nt: TGCAGCGTGCGGGGGGGCAATAGCAATCAGCCCCAGCATTTT

clone_size: .
cdr3_length: 18
j_call: TRBJ1-6
v_call: TRBV19
d_call: .
cdr3_aa: CASSIGPPGYRSNSPLHF
cdr3_nt: TGTGCCAGTAGTATTGGGCCTCCAGGGTACCGATCGAATTCACCCCTCCACTTT

clone_size: .
cdr3_length: 16
j_call: TRBJ2-5
v_call: TRBV7-2
d_call: TRBD1
cdr3_aa: CASSLVDRGTQETQYF
cdr3_nt: TGTGCCAGCAGCTTAGTGGACAGGGGAACCCAAGAGACCCAGTACTTC

clone_size: .
cdr3_length: 13
j_call: TRBJ2-7
v_call: TRBV15
d_call: .
cdr3_aa: CATSRDRGYEQYF
cdr3_nt: TGTGCCACCAGCAGAGATCGGGGGTACGAGCAGTACTTC

clone_size: .
cdr3_length: 14
j_call: TRBJ2-7
v_call: TRBV9
d_call: .
cdr3_aa: CASSVGRGAYEQYF
cdr3_nt: TGTGCCAGCAGCGTGGGCAGGGGCGCCTACGAGCAGTACTTC

clone_size: many
cdr3_length: 14
j_call: TRBJ1-2
v_call: TRBV27
d_call: TRBD1
cdr3_aa: CASSTQGANYGYTF
cdr3_nt: TGTGCCAGCAGTACCCAGGGGGCCAACTATGGCTACACCTTC

clone_size: .
cdr3_length: 10
j_call: TRBJ1-4
v_call: TRBV4-2
d_call: .
cdr3_aa: CASRGKGLFF
cdr3_nt: TGTGCCAGTCGCGGCAAGGGGCTGTTTTTT

clone_size: .
cdr3_length: 15
j_call: TRBJ2-5
v_call: TRBV5-1
d_call: TRBD1
cdr3_aa: CASTPTGQGKETQYF
cdr3_nt: TGCGCCAGCACACCCACGGGACAGGGGAAAGAGACCCAGTACTTC

clone_size: .
cdr3_length: 15
j_call: TRBJ2-1
v_call: TRBV7-2
d_call: TRBD2
cdr3_aa: CASSAPGLAYNEQFF
cdr3_nt: TGTGCCAGCAGCGCGCCGGGACTAGCATACAATGAGCAGTTCTTC

clone_size: .
cdr3_length: 15
j_call: TRBJ1-2
v_call: TRBV27
d_call: .
cdr3_aa: CASSKASQGTYGYTF
cdr3_nt: TGTGCCAGCAGTAAGGCGTCACAGGGCACTTATGGCTACACCTTC

clone_size: few
cdr3_length: 13
j_call: TRBJ1-2
v_call: TRBV5-6
d_call: .
cdr3_aa: CASSATGIGGYTF
cdr3_nt: TGTGCCAGCAGCGCGACAGGTATAGGAGGCTACACCTTC

clone_size: .
cdr3_length: 14
j_call: TRBJ2-7
v_call: TRBV5-6
d_call: .
cdr3_aa: CASTPAGRVYEQYF
cdr3_nt: TGTGCCAGCACTCCGGCAGGGCGCGTCTACGAGCAGTACTTC

clone_size: .
cdr3_length: 16
j_call: TRBJ2-7
v_call: TRBV7-2
d_call: TRBD2
cdr3_aa: CASSLDAAGVAYEQYF
cdr3_nt: TGTGCCAGCAGCTTAGACGCAGCGGGAGTCGCCTACGAGCAGTACTTC

clone_size: .
cdr3_length: 15
j_call: TRBJ1-2
v_call: TRBV5-1
d_call: TRBD1
cdr3_aa: CASSPDRGSNYGYTF
cdr3_nt: TGCGCCAGCAGCCCGGACAGGGGATCTAACTATGGCTACACCTTC

clone_size: few
cdr3_length: 15
j_call: TRBJ2-7
v_call: TRBV5-1
d_call: .
cdr3_aa: CASSLNPGQLYEQYF
cdr3_nt: TGCGCCAGCAGCCTAAATCCCGGACAGCTCTACGAGCAGTACTTC

clone_size: .
cdr3_length: 15
j_call: TRBJ2-5
v_call: TRBV2
d_call: .
cdr3_aa: CASSEARGIQETQYF
cdr3_nt: TGTGCCAGCAGTGAAGCACGGGGGATCCAAGAGACCCAGTACTTC

clone_size: .
cdr3_length: 15
j_call: TRBJ1-3
v_call: TRBV10-2
d_call: .
cdr3_aa: CASMGTPYSGNTIYF
cdr3_nt: TGCGCCAGCATGGGGACACCCTACTCTGGAAACACCATATATTTT

clone_size: .
cdr3_length: 14
j_call: TRBJ2-7
v_call: TRBV19
d_call: TRBD2
cdr3_aa: CASSIVASGYEQYF
cdr3_nt: TGTGCCAGTAGTATCGTCGCTAGCGGATACGAGCAGTACTTC

clone_size: .
cdr3_length: 14
j_call: TRBJ2-1
v_call: TRBV7-6
d_call: .
cdr3_aa: CASRPGGTYNEQFF
cdr3_nt: TGTGCCAGCAGACCTGGGGGGACCTACAATGAGCAGTTCTTC

clone_size: .
cdr3_length: 13
j_call: TRBJ2-7
v_call: TRBV19
d_call: TRBD1
cdr3_aa: CASSPDRGHEQYF
cdr3_nt: TGTGCCAGTAGCCCTGACAGGGGCCACGAGCAGTACTTC

clone_size: .
cdr3_length: 16
j_call: TRBJ1-1
v_call: TRBV6-5
d_call: TRBD1
cdr3_aa: CASSSKTGTMNTEAFF
cdr3_nt: TGTGCCAGCAGTTCCAAGACAGGGACCATGAACACTGAAGCTTTCTTT

clone_size: medium-sized
cdr3_length: 13
j_call: TRBJ1-2
v_call: TRBV7-8
d_call: .
cdr3_aa: CASKPPGSHGYTF
cdr3_nt: TGTGCCAGCAAGCCGCCGGGGTCTCATGGCTACACCTTC

clone_size: .
cdr3_length: 14
j_call: TRBJ1-1
v_call: TRBV7-2
d_call: TRBD1
cdr3_aa: CASSPRQGYTEAFF
cdr3_nt: TGTGCCAGCAGCCCACGACAGGGTTACACTGAAGCTTTCTTT